This T cell receptor (beta chain) was identified in a study of memory CD8 T cells in hepatitis C reinfection. Study-wide background: A couple of donors cleared primary HCV but became chronic after reinfection. Reinfection meant HCV RNA positivity after two negatives ≥60 days apart. Pre-reinfection sampling occurred 55 to 20 weeks ahead of detected reinfection.

The CDR3 is 14 amino acids. V lost 6 bases to trimming and J lost 1 base; unmatched junction nucleotides: 0. Germline-derived CDR1 and CDR2 are MNHEY and SMNVEV (reference sequence). Described time point: pre-reinfection, 55 to 20 weeks before reinfection detection. The sorted cells went straight to TCR sequencing with no prior in vitro expansion. Donors were people who inject drugs in the Montreal HEPCO cohort. The repertoire was sequenced with immunoSEQ multiplex PCR; TCRdb's copy has only in-frame clones and lacks some. This sample carries thousands of clones, 75% to 90% of them seen once, and the ten largest clones take roughly 23%.

Source material: naive CD8+ T cells sorted from blood. This TCR came from a man aged 50-59 years with hepatitis C virus infection. J is TRBJ2-2 and V is TRBV27; the match to TRBD1 covers 9 bases. CDR3 sequence: CASRDRGNTGELFF. DNA for the CDR3: TGTGCCAGCAGGGACAGGGGGAACACCGGGGAGCTGTTTTTT.